The 5 T cell receptor beta chains in this list originate from one sample, sequenced in a study of primary melanoma T cells and metastatic recurrence. Produced via immunoSEQ multiplex PCR; TCRdb's table is partial and in-frame only. The sample includes 150 to 200 clones, 60% to 65% seen only once; the top ten take 35% to 50%. Input material: melanoma tumor tissue. The receptors stem from a human donor with melanoma.

The rearrangement uses TRBV19 and TRBJ1-4, with 8 bases that match TRBD1. V gave up 5 bases and J gave up 0 bases; unmatched junction bases: 8. The CDR3 covers 17 residues. Germline CDR1 LNHDA, CDR2 SQIVND (reference sequence). CDR3 residues: CASSERTGTATNEKLFF. CDR3 bases: TGTGCCAGTAGTGAAAGGACAGGGACTGCAACTAATGAAAAACTGTTTTTT.

J is TRBJ2-2 and V is TRBV7-7, with 9 bases matching TRBD1. Germline lookup yields CDR1 SSHAT and CDR2 FNYEAQ (reference sequence). V was pared by 4 bases and J by 5 bases, with 5 bases of the junction left unmatched. The CDR3 runs to 15 residues. CDR3 nucleotide sequence: TGTGCCAGCAGCTCCGGGACAGGGAATACCGGGGAGCTGTTTTTT. Its protein is CASSSGTGNTGELFF.

Only a few counts were recorded for this clone. The rearrangement links TRBV19 to TRBJ2-7; D uncertain. The CDR3 spans 13 residues. Trimming stripped 6 bases from V and 3 bases from J, with 12 bases between. Germline loops: CDR1 LNHDA, CDR2 SQIVND (reference sequence). CDR3 region: CASSRERSYEQYF. The CDR3 nucleotides are TGTGCCAGTAGCAGAGAGAGAAGCTACGAGCAGTACTTC.

This chain joins TRBV30 and TRBJ1-2; tentatively, D is TRBD1 (6 bases). Trimming shortened V by 2 bases and J by 6 bases, and 19 bases separated the two germline ends. This CDR3 region has 15 residues. Germline assignment: CDR1 GTSNPN and CDR2 SVGIG (reference sequence). CDR3 amino acids: CAWSNPSGARDGYTF. The CDR3 DNA sequence: TGTGCCTGGAGTAATCCGTCGGGGGCCCGAGATGGCTACACCTTC.

This clone came up a few times. This chain links TRBV11-3 with TRBJ2-2, with D possibly TRBD2 on 5 matching bases. The CDR3 runs to 14 residues. V shed 4 bases and J shed 8 bases, with 14 bases lying between them. CDR1 and CDR2 (germline): SGHNT, YENEEA. This CDR3 is CASSSSGSGGELFF. The CDR3 DNA reads as TGTGCCAGCAGCTCAAGCGGTTCGGGAGGGGAGCTGTTTTTT.